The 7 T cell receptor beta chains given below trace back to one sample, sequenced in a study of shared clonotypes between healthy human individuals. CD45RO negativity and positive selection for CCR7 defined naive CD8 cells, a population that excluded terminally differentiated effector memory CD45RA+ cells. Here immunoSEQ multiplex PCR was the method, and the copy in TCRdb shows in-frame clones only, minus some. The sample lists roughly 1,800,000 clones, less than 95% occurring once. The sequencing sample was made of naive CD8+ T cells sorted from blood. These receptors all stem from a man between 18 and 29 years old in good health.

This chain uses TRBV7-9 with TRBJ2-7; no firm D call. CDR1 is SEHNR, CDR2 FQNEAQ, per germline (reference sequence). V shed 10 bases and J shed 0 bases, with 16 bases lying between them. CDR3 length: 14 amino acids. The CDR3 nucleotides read TGTGCCACCCAGAATTCTTTCCTCTCCTACGAGCAGTACTTC. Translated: CATQNSFLSYEQYF.

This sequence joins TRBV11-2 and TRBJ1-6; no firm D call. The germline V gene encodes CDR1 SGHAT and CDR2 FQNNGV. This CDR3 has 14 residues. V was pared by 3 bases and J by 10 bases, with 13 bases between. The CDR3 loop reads CASSFPEIGSPLHF. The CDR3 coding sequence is TGTGCCAGCAGCTTCCCCGAGATTGGATCACCCCTCCACTTT.

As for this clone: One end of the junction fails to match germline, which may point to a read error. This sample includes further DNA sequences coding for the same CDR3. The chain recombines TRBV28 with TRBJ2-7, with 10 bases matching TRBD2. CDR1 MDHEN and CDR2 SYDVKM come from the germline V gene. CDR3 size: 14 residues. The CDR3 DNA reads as TGTGCCAGCACTTTAGCGGGGGGAAGCTACGAGCAGTACTTC. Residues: CASTLAGGSYEQYF.

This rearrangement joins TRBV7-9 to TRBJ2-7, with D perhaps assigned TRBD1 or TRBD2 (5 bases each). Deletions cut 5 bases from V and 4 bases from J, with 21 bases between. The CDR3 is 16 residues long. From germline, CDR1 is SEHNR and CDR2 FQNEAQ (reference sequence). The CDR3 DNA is TGTGCCAGCAGCCCCCGAAAGACCGGGGACCTTTACGAGCAGTACTTC. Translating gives CASSPRKTGDLYEQYF.

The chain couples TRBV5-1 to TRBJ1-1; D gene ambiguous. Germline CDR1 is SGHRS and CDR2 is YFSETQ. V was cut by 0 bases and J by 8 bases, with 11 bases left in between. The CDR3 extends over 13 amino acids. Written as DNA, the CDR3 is TGCGCCAGCAGCTTGGATATACCTCTCGAAGCTTTCTTT. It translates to CASSLDIPLEAFF.

CDR3: CASTRVTGFGNTIYF. The CDR3 nucleotides read TGTGCCAGCACTAGGGTTACAGGTTTTGGAAACACCATATATTTT. This chain joins TRBV7-8 and TRBJ1-3; weak D call: TRBD1 (5 bases). CDR3 length: 15 residues. Per the germline V gene, CDR1 is SGHVS and CDR2 is FQNEAQ. Trimming removed 7 bases at V and 3 bases at J, with 16 bases between.

Here the CDR3 DNA reads TGTGCCAGTAGTCCGGGACTAGCGGGATACAACATTCAGTACTTC. Encoded protein: CASSPGLAGYNIQYF. The chain combines TRBV19 with TRBJ2-4, with 13 bases identical to TRBD2. The V segment lost 5 bases and the J segment 7 bases; nucleotides outside the gene matches: 5. From germline, CDR1 is LNHDA and CDR2 SQIVND (reference sequence). The CDR3 totals 15 residues.